Listed here are 30 T cell receptor beta chains from one sample, sequenced in a study of T-cell memory formation after mild COVID-19 (TCRdb year 2021). The library was prepared using 5' RACE. This sample was sequenced with an Illumina NovaSeq 6000. TCRdb's own reprocessing of the public reads used fastp at Q25 and MiXCR and kept productive beta chains. Each CDR3 protein gets just one entry, which takes the most common genes and DNA from the rows behind it. The sample profile shows 300,000 to 400,000 distinct CDR3 sequences; roughly an eighth of them were found once. Jointly, the top ten make up 20% to 25% of the sample. What was sequenced was PBMCs or a T cell subset sorted from them (not recorded which). Source of these receptors: a man aged 18 to 30 who had mild COVID-19 (a few samples of this study predate the infection). The sample titles of this study are shuffled in the database, so cell type and time point are left out; the donor was told from shared clones.

This clonotype was seen a few times. The rearrangement uses TRBV2 and TRBJ2-1; 8 nucleotides agree with TRBD2. The V and J ends lost 7 bases and 9 bases, in that order; junction bases with no gene match: 14. The CDR3 extends over 15 amino acids. Germline lookup yields CDR1 SNHLY and CDR2 FYNNEI. The DNA of the CDR3 is TGTGCCAGCACAGAGATTGGCGGGGGGTCGGGTGAGCAGTTCTTC. Its protein is CASTEIGGGSGEQFF.

This clonotype was observed a handful of times. V usage is TRBV6-5 and J usage is TRBJ2-2; D call uncertain. The CDR3 length is 13 residues. Deletions cut 8 bases from V and 4 bases from J, with 11 bases between. Germline CDR1 is MNHEY and CDR2 is SVGAGI. The CDR3 loop reads CASGVSSTGELFF. The DNA of the CDR3 is TGTGCCAGCGGGGTTTCTAGCACCGGGGAGCTGTTTTTT.

CDR3 region: CASKRLGNTEAFF. CDR3 nucleotide sequence: TGTGCCAGCAAACGACTGGGGAACACTGAAGCTTTCTTT. This chain links TRBV2 with TRBJ1-1; D gene ambiguous. The V and J ends lost 7 bases and 1 base respectively, with 10 bases between them. Germline V gives CDR1 SNHLY, CDR2 FYNNEI. This CDR3 has 13 residues.

This chain links TRBV7-8 with TRBJ1-3; D remains ambiguous. CDR3 length: 16 residues. In germline, CDR1 is SGHVS, CDR2 FQNEAQ. V lost 2 bases, J lost 5 bases, and 16 bases lay in between. In DNA form, the CDR3 reads TGTGCCAGCAGCTTACTTCTGACGCCTGCGAGAAACACCATATATTTT. It specifies CASSLLLTPARNTIYF.

This clonotype has ten or more counts. The chain links TRBV7-2 to TRBJ2-3, with 11 bases matching TRBD2. Germline CDR1 and CDR2: SGHTA and FQGNSA. V gave up 3 bases and J gave up 5 bases; unmatched junction bases: 1. The CDR3 is made up of 14 amino acids. Written as DNA, the CDR3 is TGTGCCAGCAGCTTTAGCGGGGGGGGAGATACGCAGTATTTT. Residues: CASSFSGGGDTQYF.

The V and J genes are TRBV11-2 and TRBJ1-2; D is uncertain. The V gene lost 1 base and the J gene lost 7 bases, with 13 bases spanning the gap. This CDR3 spans 14 amino acids. From germline, CDR1 is SGHAT and CDR2 FQNNGV. This CDR3 is CASSLAVRHRGYTF. The CDR3 DNA sequence: TGTGCCAGCAGCTTAGCAGTTCGGCATCGTGGCTACACCTTC.

With regard to this clonotype: Germline is not matched at one junction end, which may reflect a read error. The chain combines TRBV4-3 with TRBJ1-6, with 7 bases lining up with TRBD1. The germline gives CDR1 LGHNA, CDR2 YSLEER. There are 15 residues in the CDR3. The CDR3 is CASSPSGQYYSSLHF. As DNA, the CDR3 is TGCGCCAGCAGTCCATCGGGACAGTACTATTCATCCCTCCACTTT.

This clonotype was detected a few times. This chain uses TRBV2 with TRBJ1-2; 9 nucleotides match TRBD1. CDR3 length: 14 amino acids. V dropped 2 bases and J dropped 6; count of bases not matched to a gene: 4. The germline gives CDR1 SNHLY, CDR2 FYNNEI. CDR3 sequence: CASSESGQGHGYTF. The CDR3 DNA sequence: TGTGCCAGCAGTGAATCGGGACAGGGACATGGCTACACCTTC.

The table lists this clonotype with a few counts. DNA for the CDR3: TGCAGTGCTGGGACGGACAGGGATAATTCACCCCTCCACTTT. Translation: CSAGTDRDNSPLHF. V gene TRBV20-1 combines with J gene TRBJ1-6, with 8 bases that match TRBD1. After removal of 5 bases from V and 5 bases from J, the junction contained 5 bases not matched to a gene. The CDR3 loop spans 14 amino acids. CDR1 DFQATT and CDR2 SNEGSKA come from the germline V gene (reference sequence).

This clonotype has just a few counts. The chain joins TRBV7-2 to TRBJ2-2, with D perhaps matching TRBD1 (5 bases). The germline CDR1 and CDR2 sequences are SGHTA and FQGNSA. Trimming removed 3 bases from V and 1 base from J, with 9 bases in between. This CDR3 is built from 15 residues. The CDR3 DNA follows: TGTGCCAGCAGCTTTGCGACAGTGAACACCGGGGAGCTGTTTTTT. The encoded protein is CASSFATVNTGELFF. The entire variable domain, with the rest obtained from reference TRBV7-2 and TRBJ2-2, is as follows: GAGVSQSPSNKVTEKGKDVELRCDPISGHTALYWYRQSLGQGLEFLIYFQGNSAPDKSGLPSDRFSAERTGGSVSTLTIQRTQQEDSAVYLCASSFATVNTGELFFGEGSRLTVL.

This clonotype has ten or more counts. V usage is TRBV6-5 and J usage is TRBJ1-5, with unresolved D. CDR1 MNHEY and CDR2 SVGAGI come from the germline V gene. Trimming removed 0 bases from V and 1 base from J, with 1 base in between. CDR3 size: 13 residues. The CDR3 sequence is CASSYSSNQPQHF. CDR3 sequence (DNA): TGTGCCAGCAGTTACTCAAGCAATCAGCCCCAGCATTTT.

Only a few counts were recorded for this clonotype. V and J are TRBV23-1 and TRBJ1-1; D gene unclear. TRBV23-1 is marked as an open reading frame, function uncertain. CDR3 length: 13 residues. In nucleotides, the CDR3 is TGCGCTCGTACAGAAAATATGAACACTGAAGCTTTCTTT. Translated, it gives CARTENMNTEAFF.

This clonotype was detected only a few times. This chain links TRBV11-2 with TRBJ1-2; D perhaps matches TRBD1 (5 bases). This CDR3 comprises 15 residues. Germline V gene lookup returns CDR1 SGHAT and CDR2 FQNNGV. Trimming removed 5 bases from V and 8 bases from J, with 21 bases in between. CDR3 loop: CASSRTSGGTGGYTF. CDR3 nucleotides: TGTGCCAGCAGCCGCACGTCGGGCGGGACCGGCGGCTACACCTTC. Full variable domain (outside the CDR3, taken from reference TRBV11-2 and TRBJ1-2): EAGVAQSPRYKIIEKRQSVAFWCNPISGHATLYWYQQILGQGPKLLIQFQNNGVVDDSQLPKDRFSAERLKGVDSTLKIQPAKLEDSAVYLCASSRTSGGTGGYTFGSGTRLTVV.

This clonotype was recorded a few times. The gene calls are TRBV3-1 and TRBJ1-2, with D hard to call. The CDR3 totals 14 residues. Germline CDR1 is LGHDT and CDR2 is YNNKEL (reference sequence). The V and J ends lost 1 base and 6 bases respectively, with 12 bases between them. The CDR3 loop is CASSQVITGNGYTF. CDR3 DNA sequence: TGTGCCAGCAGCCAAGTGATCACCGGGAATGGCTACACCTTC.

This clonotype was detected a few times. This chain joins TRBV4-2 and TRBJ2-2; 11 bases match TRBD2. Germline V gene data show CDR1 as LGHNA and CDR2 as YNFKEQ. The junction had 4 bases not matched to a gene; V was cut back by 0 bases and J by 7 bases. This CDR3 region has 16 residues. For the CDR3, the DNA is TGTGCCAGCAGCCAAGAACTAGCGGGAGTGGGCGGGGAGCTGTTTTTT. This gives the protein CASSQELAGVGGELFF.

Ten or more counts support this clonotype. The rearrangement links TRBV7-2 to TRBJ1-1; D is unclear. The CDR3 is 16 amino acids. Germline V gene lookup returns CDR1 SGHTA and CDR2 FQGNSA. V was cut by 0 bases and J by 5 bases, with 16 bases left in between. CDR3 DNA sequence: TGTGCCAGCAGCTTAGCGATGGGAGGCGTACGGACTGAAGCTTTCTTT. Translation: CASSLAMGGVRTEAFF.

This clonotype was detected a few times. The J gene is TRBJ2-1, the V gene TRBV10-3, with D maybe TRBD2 (6 bases). This CDR3 is built from 15 residues. Per germline, CDR1 ENHRY and CDR2 SYGVKD. V was trimmed by 6 bases and J by 6 bases, leaving 18 bases between them. In DNA form, the CDR3 reads TGTGCCATCAGCCCCTTTGGCGGGGTCGGCAATGAGCAGTTCTTC. Translation gives CAISPFGGVGNEQFF.

V is TRBV6-2 or TRBV6-3 and J is TRBJ2-5, with D unclear. V was clipped by 6 bases and J by 2 bases, with 10 bases between them. Germline CDR1 and CDR2: MNHEY and SVGEGT. This CDR3 has 13 amino acids. For the CDR3, the DNA is TGTGCCAGCAGGTGGACGGGTCAAGAGACCCAGTACTTC. The encoded protein is CASRWTGQETQYF.

The chain is built from TRBV27 and TRBJ2-1; D is uncertain. The CDR3 covers 14 residues. Trimming pared 5 bases from V and 2 bases from J, leaving 10 bases between. Per germline, CDR1 MNHEY and CDR2 SMNVEV (reference sequence). The CDR3 here is CASSIRLTYNEQFF. The CDR3 bases are TGTGCCAGCAGTATCCGTCTCACCTACAATGAGCAGTTCTTC.

V and J are TRBV4-3 and TRBJ2-7; the D gene is possibly TRBD2 (5 bases). This CDR3 comprises 17 residues. The germline V gene has CDR1 LGHNA and CDR2 YSLEER. Trimming stripped 0 bases from V and 2 bases from J, with 17 bases between. For the CDR3, the DNA is TGCGCCAGCAGCCAAGATTTGAATCGAGACTACGCCTACGAGCAGTACTTC. Residues: CASSQDLNRDYAYEQYF.

The chain joins TRBV9 to TRBJ2-1; 15 bases fit TRBD2. CDR3 length equals 17 residues. With 0 bases clipped from V and 9 bases from J, the junction kept 7 bases outside the gene matches. CDR1 is SGDLS, CDR2 YYNGEE, per germline. CDR3 in amino acids: CASSVGGTSGGPGEQFF. The CDR3 nucleotides read TGTGCCAGCAGCGTAGGCGGGACTAGCGGGGGGCCTGGTGAGCAGTTCTTC. The whole variable domain, filled in from reference TRBV9 and TRBJ2-1, reads DSGVTQTPKHLITATGQRVTLRCSPRSGDLSVYWYQQSLDQGLQFLIQYYNGEERAKGNILERFSAQQFPDLHSELNLSSLELGDSALYFCASSVGGTSGGPGEQFFGPGTRLTVL.

CDR3 protein: CASSNTGGYGYTF. The CDR3 nucleotides are TGTGCCAGCAGTAACACAGGGGGCTATGGCTACACCTTC. This rearrangement joins TRBV27 to TRBJ1-2; the match to TRBD1 covers 8 bases. This CDR3 contains 13 residues. With V trimmed by 5 bases and J by 4 bases, 3 bases remained unmatched. CDR1 is MNHEY and CDR2 is SMNVEV in the germline V gene (reference sequence).

The chain recombines TRBV10-3 with TRBJ1-5, with no clear D. Germline V gives CDR1 ENHRY, CDR2 SYGVKD. The CDR3 contains 14 residues. Trimming stripped 2 bases from V and 3 bases from J, with 8 bases between. CDR3 sequence reads: CAISEQRTNQPQHF. The CDR3 bases are TGTGCCATCAGTGAGCAAAGAACCAATCAGCCCCAGCATTTT.

This clonotype was found a few times. This chain links TRBV4-1 with TRBJ2-3; TRBD1 is a possible D gene (5 bases). The CDR3 covers 13 residues. Germline V gives CDR1 MGHRA, CDR2 YSYEKL. Trimming shortened V by 4 bases and J by 6 bases, and 11 bases separated the two germline ends. The CDR3, as DNA: TGCGCCAGCAGCCGACCCTCAGGGGATACGCAGTATTTT. This encodes CASSRPSGDTQYF.

The chain has TRBV12-3 or TRBV12-4 and TRBJ2-5, with D maybe TRBD1 (6 bases). CDR3 length equals 18 residues. Trimming pared 3 bases from V and 5 bases from J, leaving 25 bases between. The CDR3 nucleotides read TGTGCCAGCAGTTTGGGTCAATTGGGCAGGGGTAGGCAGGAGACCCAGTACTTC. Protein: CASSLGQLGRGRQETQYF.

This clonotype has a count of ten or more. The chain uses TRBV12-3 or TRBV12-4 and TRBJ1-5; D is ambiguous. V was trimmed by 6 bases and J by 6 bases, leaving 12 bases between them. The CDR3 totals 13 residues. The CDR3 reads CASRQSVVQPQHF. The CDR3 DNA is TGTGCCAGCAGGCAATCAGTGGTTCAGCCCCAGCATTTT.

This clonotype was detected many times. DNA of the CDR3: TGTGCCAGCAGCTCGACAGATTCTAGCGGGGGGCCGGGAAACATTCAGTACTTC. This translates into CASSSTDSSGGPGNIQYF. V and J are TRBV7-9 and TRBJ2-4; 11 bases match TRBD2. V shed 4 bases, J shed 6 bases, and the junction held 14 bases outside the gene matches. The germline gives CDR1 SEHNR, CDR2 FQNEAQ (reference sequence). CDR3 length: 18 residues. Drawing the rest from reference TRBV7-9 and TRBJ2-4, the complete variable domain is DTGVSQNPRHKITKRGQNVTFRCDPISEHNRLYWYRQTLGQGPEFLTYFQNEAQLEKSRLLSDRFSAERPKGSFSTLEIQRTEQGDSAMYLCASSSTDSSGGPGNIQYFGAGTRLSVL.

This clonotype was counted between two and nine times. V is TRBV6-2 or TRBV6-3 and J is TRBJ1-1; possible D gene TRBD1, 6 bases. Between the trimmed V and J ends, which lost 5 bases and 0 bases, there was a span of 13 bases. The CDR3 is 15 residues long. Germline V lookup: CDR1 MNHEY, CDR2 SVGEGT. CDR3 DNA: TGTGCCAGCAGTACAGGGCCTCGAATGAACACTGAAGCTTTCTTT. This sequence encodes CASSTGPRMNTEAFF.

This clonotype was picked up one time. This chain joins TRBV4-3 and TRBJ1-1; possibly TRBD1 for D (6 bases). CDR3 length equals 15 residues. The V end lost 3 bases, the J end lost 5 bases, and 16 bases lay between the germline ends. Germline CDR1 is LGHNA and CDR2 is YSLEER. The CDR3 DNA reads TGCGCCAGCAGCCAGCCGAGACAGGAGCCGACTGAAGCTTTCTTT. This gives the protein CASSQPRQEPTEAFF.

This clonotype was detected many times. J is TRBJ1-2 and V is TRBV12-3 or TRBV12-4, with TRBD1 as a possible D gene (5 bases). The CDR3 is 13 amino acids. Trimming pared 2 bases from V and 7 bases from J, leaving 11 bases between. CDR3 residues: CASSLRGATGYTF. DNA of the CDR3: TGTGCCAGCAGTTTAAGAGGGGCCACTGGCTACACCTTC.